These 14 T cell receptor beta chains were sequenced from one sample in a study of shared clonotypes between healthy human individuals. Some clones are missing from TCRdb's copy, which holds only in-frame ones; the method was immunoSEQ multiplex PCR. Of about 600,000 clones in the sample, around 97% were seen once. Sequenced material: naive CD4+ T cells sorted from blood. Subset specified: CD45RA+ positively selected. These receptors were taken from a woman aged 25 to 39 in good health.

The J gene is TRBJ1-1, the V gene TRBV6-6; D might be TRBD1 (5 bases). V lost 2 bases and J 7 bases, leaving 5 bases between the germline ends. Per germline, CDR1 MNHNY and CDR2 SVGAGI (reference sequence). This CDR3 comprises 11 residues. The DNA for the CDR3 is TGTGCCAGCAGTTACACAGGTGAAGCTTTCTTT. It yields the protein CASSYTGEAFF.

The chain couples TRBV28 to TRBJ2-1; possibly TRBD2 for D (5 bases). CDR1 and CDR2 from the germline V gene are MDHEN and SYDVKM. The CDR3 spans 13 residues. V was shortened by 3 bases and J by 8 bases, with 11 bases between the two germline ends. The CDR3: CASSFSRRYEQFF. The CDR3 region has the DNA TGTGCCAGCAGTTTCTCTAGGAGGTATGAGCAGTTCTTC.

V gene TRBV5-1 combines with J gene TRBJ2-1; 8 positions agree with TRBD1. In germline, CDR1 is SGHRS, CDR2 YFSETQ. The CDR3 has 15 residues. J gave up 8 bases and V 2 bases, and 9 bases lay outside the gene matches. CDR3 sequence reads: CASSLGDRGIDEQFF. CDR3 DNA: TGCGCCAGCAGCTTAGGAGACAGGGGCATCGATGAGCAGTTCTTC. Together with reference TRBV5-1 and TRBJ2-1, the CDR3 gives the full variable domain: KAGVTQTPRYLIKTRGQQVTLSCSPISGHRSVSWYQQTPGQGLQFLFEYFSETQRNKGNFPGRFSGRQFSNSRSEMNVSTLELGDSALYLCASSLGDRGIDEQFFGPGTRLTVL.

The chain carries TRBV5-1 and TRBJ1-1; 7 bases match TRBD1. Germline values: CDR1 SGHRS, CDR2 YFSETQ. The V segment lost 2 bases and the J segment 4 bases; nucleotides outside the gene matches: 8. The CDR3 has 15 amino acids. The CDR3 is CASSFLQGMGTEAFF. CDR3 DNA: TGCGCCAGCAGCTTCCTACAGGGGATGGGCACTGAAGCTTTCTTT.

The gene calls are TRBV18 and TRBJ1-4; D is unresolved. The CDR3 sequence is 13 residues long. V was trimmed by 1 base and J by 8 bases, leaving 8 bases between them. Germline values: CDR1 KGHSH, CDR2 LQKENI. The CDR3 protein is CASSPRQEEKLFF. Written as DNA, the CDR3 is TGTGCCAGCTCACCACGTCAGGAAGAAAAACTGTTTTTT.

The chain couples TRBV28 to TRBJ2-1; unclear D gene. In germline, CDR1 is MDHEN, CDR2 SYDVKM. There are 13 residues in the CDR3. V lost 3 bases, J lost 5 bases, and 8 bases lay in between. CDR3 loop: CASSLYRNNEQFF. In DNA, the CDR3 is TGTGCCAGCAGTTTGTACAGAAACAATGAGCAGTTCTTC. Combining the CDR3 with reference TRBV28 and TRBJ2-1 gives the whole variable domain DVKVTQSSRYLVKRTGEKVFLECVQDMDHENMFWYRQDPGLGLRLIYFSYDVKMKEKGDIPEGYSVSREKKERFSLILESASTNQTSMYLCASSLYRNNEQFFGPGTRLTVL.

The CDR3 coding sequence is TGTGCCAGCAGTCCTCTGACAACCGCAGGCACCGGGGAGCTGTTTTTT. Amino acids: CASSPLTTAGTGELFF. V is TRBV27 and J is TRBJ2-2; D is unresolved. The CDR3 runs to 16 residues. CDR1 and CDR2 from the germline V gene are MNHEY and SMNVEV (reference sequence). V was pared by 5 bases and J by 4 bases, with 17 bases between.

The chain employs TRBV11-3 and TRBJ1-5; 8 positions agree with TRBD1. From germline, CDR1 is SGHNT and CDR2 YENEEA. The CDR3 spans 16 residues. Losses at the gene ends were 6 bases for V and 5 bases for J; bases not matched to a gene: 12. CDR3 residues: CASRGTGLSEDQPQHF. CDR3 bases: TGTGCCAGCAGAGGGACAGGTCTTTCAGAGGATCAGCCCCAGCATTTT.

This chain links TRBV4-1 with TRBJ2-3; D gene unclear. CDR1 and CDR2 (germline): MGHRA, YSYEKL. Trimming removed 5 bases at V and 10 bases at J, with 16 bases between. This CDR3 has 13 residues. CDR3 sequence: CASSTIDWKAQYF. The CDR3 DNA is TGCGCCAGCAGCACCATTGACTGGAAGGCGCAGTATTTT.

This CDR3 is CASSGTHYNEQFF. CDR3 DNA: TGTGCCAGTTCCGGGACCCACTACAATGAGCAGTTCTTC. V usage is TRBV19 and J usage is TRBJ2-1; tentatively, D is TRBD1 or TRBD2 (5 bases each). Looked up from germline, CDR1 is LNHDA and CDR2 is SQIVND (reference sequence). V lost 8 bases and J lost 3, with 11 bases in between. The CDR3 covers 13 residues. Complete variable domain (other parts from reference TRBV19 and TRBJ2-1): DGGITQSPKYLFRKEGQNVTLSCEQNLNHDAMYWYRQDPGQGLRLIYYSQIVNDFQKGDIAEGYSVSREKKESFPLTVTSAQKNPTAFYLCASSGTHYNEQFFGPGTRLTVL.

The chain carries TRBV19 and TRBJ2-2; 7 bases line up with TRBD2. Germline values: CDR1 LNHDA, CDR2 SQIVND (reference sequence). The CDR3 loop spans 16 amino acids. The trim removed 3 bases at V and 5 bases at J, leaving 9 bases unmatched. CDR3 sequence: CASSILAGVRTGELFF. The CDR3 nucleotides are TGTGCCAGTAGTATTTTGGCGGGAGTAAGGACCGGGGAGCTGTTTTTT.

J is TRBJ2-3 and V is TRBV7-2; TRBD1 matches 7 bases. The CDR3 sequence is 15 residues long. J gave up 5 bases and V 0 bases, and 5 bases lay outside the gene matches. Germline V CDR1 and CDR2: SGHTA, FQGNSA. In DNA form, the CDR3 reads TGTGCCAGCAGCTTAGCCACAGGGGCGGAAGATACGCAGTATTTT. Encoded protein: CASSLATGAEDTQYF.

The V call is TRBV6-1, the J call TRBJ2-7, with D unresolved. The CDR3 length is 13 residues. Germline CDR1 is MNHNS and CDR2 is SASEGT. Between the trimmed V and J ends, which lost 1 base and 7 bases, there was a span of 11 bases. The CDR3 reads CASSEDGPGEQYF. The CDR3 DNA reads TGTGCCAGCAGTGAAGACGGCCCAGGAGAGCAGTACTTC.

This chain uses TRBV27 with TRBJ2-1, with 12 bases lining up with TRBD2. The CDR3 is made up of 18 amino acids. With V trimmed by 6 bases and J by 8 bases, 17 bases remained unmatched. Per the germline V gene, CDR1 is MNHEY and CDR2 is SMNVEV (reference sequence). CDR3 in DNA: TGTGCCAGCAGCTCATCTACTCTAGGGCTAGCGGGAGGGTATGAGCAGTTCTTC. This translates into CASSSSTLGLAGGYEQFF.